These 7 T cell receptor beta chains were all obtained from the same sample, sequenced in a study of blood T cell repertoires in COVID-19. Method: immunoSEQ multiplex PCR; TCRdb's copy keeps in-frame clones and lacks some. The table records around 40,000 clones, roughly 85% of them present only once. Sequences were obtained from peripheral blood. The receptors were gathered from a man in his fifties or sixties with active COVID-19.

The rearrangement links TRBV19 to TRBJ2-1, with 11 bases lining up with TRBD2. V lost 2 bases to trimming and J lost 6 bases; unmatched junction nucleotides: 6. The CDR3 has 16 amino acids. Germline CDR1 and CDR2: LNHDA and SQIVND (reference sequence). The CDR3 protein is CASSIPSSGRSNEQFF. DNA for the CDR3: TGTGCCAGTAGTATACCCTCTAGCGGGAGGAGCAATGAGCAGTTCTTC.

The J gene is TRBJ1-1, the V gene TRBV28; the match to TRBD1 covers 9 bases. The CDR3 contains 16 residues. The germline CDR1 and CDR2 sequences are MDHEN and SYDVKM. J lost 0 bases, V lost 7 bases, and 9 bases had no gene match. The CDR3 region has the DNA TGTGCCAGCACGGTGACAGGGGGTGGGGTGAACACTGAAGCTTTCTTT. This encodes CASTVTGGGVNTEAFF.

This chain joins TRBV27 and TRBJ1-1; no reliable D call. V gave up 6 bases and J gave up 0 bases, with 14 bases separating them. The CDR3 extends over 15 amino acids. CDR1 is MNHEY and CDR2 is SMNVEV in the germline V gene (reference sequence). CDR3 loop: CASRTLEDLNTEAFF. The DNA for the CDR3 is TGTGCCAGCAGGACGTTGGAGGACCTGAACACTGAAGCTTTCTTT.

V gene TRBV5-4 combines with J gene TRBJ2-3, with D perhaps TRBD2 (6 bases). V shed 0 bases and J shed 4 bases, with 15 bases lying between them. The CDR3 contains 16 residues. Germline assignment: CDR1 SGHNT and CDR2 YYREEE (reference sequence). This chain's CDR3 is CASSLGGLPTADTQYF. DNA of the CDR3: TGTGCCAGCAGCTTGGGCGGACTACCTACGGCAGATACGCAGTATTTT.

The CDR3 DNA reads as TGTGCCAGCAGCTTAGGGATTGTAGGGAGGGGAGTGGATGGCTACACCTTC. It translates to CASSLGIVGRGVDGYTF. This sequence joins TRBV13 and TRBJ1-2; possibly TRBD1 for D (5 bases). Trimming took 0 bases from V and 6 from J, leaving 20 bases between them. The CDR3 covers 17 residues. Per germline, CDR1 PRHDT and CDR2 FYEKMQ (reference sequence).

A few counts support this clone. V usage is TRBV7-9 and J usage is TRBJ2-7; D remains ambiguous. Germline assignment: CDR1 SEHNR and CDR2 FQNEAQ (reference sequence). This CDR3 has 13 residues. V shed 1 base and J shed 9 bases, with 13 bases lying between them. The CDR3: CASSLDTGSGQYF. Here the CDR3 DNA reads TGTGCCAGCAGCTTAGATACGGGTTCCGGGCAGTACTTC.

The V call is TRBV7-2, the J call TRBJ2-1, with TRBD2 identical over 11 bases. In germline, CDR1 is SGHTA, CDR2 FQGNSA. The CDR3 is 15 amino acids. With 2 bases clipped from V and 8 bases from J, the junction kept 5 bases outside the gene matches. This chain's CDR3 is CASSLSSGRADEQFF. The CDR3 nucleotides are TGTGCCAGCAGCTTAAGTAGCGGGAGGGCCGATGAGCAGTTCTTC.